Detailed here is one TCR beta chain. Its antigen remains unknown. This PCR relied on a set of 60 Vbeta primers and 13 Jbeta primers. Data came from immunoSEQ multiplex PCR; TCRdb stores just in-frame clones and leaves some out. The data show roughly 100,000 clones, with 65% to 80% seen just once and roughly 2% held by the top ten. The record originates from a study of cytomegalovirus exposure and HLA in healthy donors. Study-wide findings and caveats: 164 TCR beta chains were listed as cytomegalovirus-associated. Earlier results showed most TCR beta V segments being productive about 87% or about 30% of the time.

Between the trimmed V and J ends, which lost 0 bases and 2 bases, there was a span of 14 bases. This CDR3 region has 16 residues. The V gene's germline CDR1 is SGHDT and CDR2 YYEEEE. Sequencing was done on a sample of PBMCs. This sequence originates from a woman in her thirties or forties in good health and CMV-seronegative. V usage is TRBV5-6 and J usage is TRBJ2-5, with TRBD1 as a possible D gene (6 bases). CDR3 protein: CASSLALGTSQETQYF. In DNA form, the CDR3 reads TGTGCCAGCAGCTTGGCGCTAGGGACATCACAAGAGACCCAGTACTTC.